This TCR beta chain was retrieved from a study of cytomegalovirus exposure and HLA in healthy donors. Study findings and constraints: Most of the TCR beta V segments (in an earlier analysis) were productive either about 87% or about 30% of the time.

CDR1 and CDR2 from the germline V gene are MDHEN and SYDVKM. This CDR3 comprises 16 residues. V was clipped by 7 bases and J by 0 bases; unmatched bases: 8. Turning to this clone: Its specificity is not known.

The PCR contained 60 Vbeta and 13 Jbeta primers. Method: immunoSEQ multiplex PCR; TCRdb's copy keeps in-frame clones and lacks some. The sample yields approximately 160,000 clones, roughly 79% seen once. The chain is built from TRBV28 and TRBJ2-1; 8 nucleotides match TRBD1. The sequencing input was PBMCs. This receptor was taken from a man aged 35 to 55 in good health and CMV-seronegative. CDR3 in amino acids: CASTTDREYSYNEQFF. The CDR3 DNA reads as TGTGCCAGCACCACGGACAGGGAATACTCCTACAATGAGCAGTTCTTC.